This TCR beta chain was documented in a study of beta chain features in type 1 diabetes. General study points: TCRB CDR3s from Type 1 diabetes patients were moderately but significantly shorter in all four CD4+ subsets.

Sequencing targeted expressed TCRB transcripts, as all isolated RNA had been reverse transcribed. This table comes from immunoSEQ multiplex PCR, and its TCRdb copy is limited to in-frame clones, with some not included. Of around 70,000 clones detected, about 50% appear once; the ten largest clones hold roughly 0.7%. V lost 4 bases, J lost 4 bases, and 10 bases stayed unmatched. The CDR3 is 17 amino acids. From germline, CDR1 is SGHTA and CDR2 FQGNSA. For this clone: Its target is not known.

The V and J genes are TRBV7-2 and TRBJ2-7, with 13 positions matching TRBD2. The receptor comes from a man aged 25 to 40 with type 1 diabetes. Sequences were obtained from central memory CD4+ T cells from blood. The CDR3 bases are TGTGCCAGCAGCTATACTAGCGGGAGGGCCGCGGGGTACGAGCAGTACTTC. Amino acid sequence: CASSYTSGRAAGYEQYF. The whole variable domain, remainder taken from reference TRBV7-2 and TRBJ2-7, is GAGVSQSPSNKVTEKGKDVELRCDPISGHTALYWYRQSLGQGLEFLIYFQGNSAPDKSGLPSDRFSAERTGGSVSTLTIQRTQQEDSAVYLCASSYTSGRAAGYEQYFGPGTRLTVT.